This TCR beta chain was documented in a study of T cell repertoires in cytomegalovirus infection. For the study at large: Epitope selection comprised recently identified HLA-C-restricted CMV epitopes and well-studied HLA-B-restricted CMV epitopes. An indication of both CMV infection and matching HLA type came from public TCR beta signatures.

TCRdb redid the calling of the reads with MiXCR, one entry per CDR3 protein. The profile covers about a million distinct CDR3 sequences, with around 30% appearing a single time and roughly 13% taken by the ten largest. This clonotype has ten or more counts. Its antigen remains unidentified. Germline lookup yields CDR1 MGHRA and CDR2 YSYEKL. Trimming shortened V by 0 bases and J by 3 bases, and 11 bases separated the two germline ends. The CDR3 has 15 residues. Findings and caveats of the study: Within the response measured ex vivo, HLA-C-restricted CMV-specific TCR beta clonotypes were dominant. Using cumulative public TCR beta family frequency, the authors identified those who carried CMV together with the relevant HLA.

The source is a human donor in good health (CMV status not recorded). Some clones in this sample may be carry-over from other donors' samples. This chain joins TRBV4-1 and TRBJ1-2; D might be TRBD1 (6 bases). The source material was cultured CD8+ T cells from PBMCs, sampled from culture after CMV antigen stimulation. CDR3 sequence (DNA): TGCGCCAGCAGCCAAGAAGAGACAGGTTACTATGGCTACACCTTC. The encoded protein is CASSQEETGYYGYTF.